This is a list of T cell receptor beta chains from one sample in a study of cytomegalovirus exposure and HLA in healthy donors. Profiling relied on immunoSEQ multiplex PCR, and the TCRdb table lists in-frame clones only, not all of them. Among roughly 75,000 clones listed, approximately 80% were seen once. Sequences were obtained from PBMCs. These receptors originate from a man between 65 and 85 years old in good health and CMV-seropositive. Both conserved end residues are part of each CDR3. Each record gives: D gene, V gene, J gene, clone size, CDR3 protein, CDR3 DNA. The D gene is left open where the match is weak. Expanded clones get a size class; other rows say once, few or many, or leave the size out.

D: -; V: TRBV4-1; J: TRBJ2-1; size: -; CDR3: CASSPLGGLANEQFF; DNA: TGCGCCAGCAGCCCCCTGGGGGGTCTGGCCAATGAGCAGTTCTTC
D: TRBD1; V: TRBV7-2; J: TRBJ2-7; size: -; CDR3: CASSPRQGASYEQYF; DNA: TGTGCCAGCAGCCCTCGACAGGGCGCCTCCTACGAGCAGTACTTC
D: -; V: TRBV4-2; J: TRBJ2-1; size: once; CDR3: CASSLHYEQFF; DNA: TGTGCCAGCAGCCTCCACTATGAGCAGTTCTTC
D: -; V: TRBV10-3; J: TRBJ2-1; size: once; CDR3: CAISVNPVGSSYNEQFF; DNA: TGTGCCATCAGTGTGAATCCGGTGGGCAGCTCCTACAATGAGCAGTTCTTC
D: -; V: TRBV7-2; J: TRBJ2-1; size: -; CDR3: CASSPPPSEQFF; DNA: TGTGCCAGCAGTCCTCCCCCCAGTGAGCAGTTCTTC
D: -; V: TRBV5-3; J: TRBJ2-7; size: -; CDR3: CARSLVGGTSYEQYF; DNA: TGTGCCAGAAGCTTGGTTGGGGGGACTTCCTACGAGCAGTACTTC
D: -; V: TRBV19; J: TRBJ2-7; size: -; CDR3: CASSIRDTGEQYF; DNA: TGTGCCAGTAGTATCCGGGACACTGGGGAGCAGTACTTC
D: -; V: TRBV6-4; J: TRBJ2-3; size: -; CDR3: CASSPGGTDTQYF; DNA: TGTGCCAGCAGTCCTGGGGGGACAGATACGCAGTATTTT
D: TRBD1; V: TRBV5-1; J: TRBJ2-1; size: -; CDR3: CASSQAGTGVNEQFF; DNA: TGCGCCAGCAGCCAAGCCGGGACAGGGGTCAATGAGCAGTTCTTC
D: -; V: TRBV10-3; J: TRBJ2-3; size: -; CDR3: CAIGETGTSTDTQYF; DNA: TGTGCCATCGGCGAGACAGGAACTAGCACAGATACGCAGTATTTT
D: TRBD1; V: TRBV19; J: TRBJ1-1; size: -; CDR3: CASSPETGVNTEAFF; DNA: TGTGCCAGTAGTCCTGAGACAGGGGTGAACACTGAAGCTTTCTTT
D: TRBD1; V: TRBV19; J: TRBJ2-7; size: -; CDR3: CASSISGTGIPYEQYF; DNA: TGTGCCAGTAGTATCTCCGGGACAGGGATCCCCTACGAGCAGTACTTC
D: -; V: TRBV12-2; J: TRBJ2-1; size: -; CDR3: CASRLGGGGGAGAGEQFF; DNA: TGTGCAAGTCGCTTAGGAGGCGGGGGAGGAGCGGGAGCCGGTGAGCAGTTCTTC
D: TRBD1; V: TRBV19; J: TRBJ1-3; size: -; CDR3: CASSLGQVQAGNTIYF; DNA: TGTGCCAGTAGTCTCGGACAGGTCCAAGCTGGAAACACCATATATTTT
D: TRBD2; V: TRBV25-1; J: TRBJ2-3; size: -; CDR3: CASTVAGDTQYF; DNA: TGTGCCAGCACGGTAGCGGGAGATACGCAGTATTTT
D: TRBD2; V: TRBV5-4; J: TRBJ2-7; size: -; CDR3: CASSAGLAGPYEQYF; DNA: TGTGCCAGCAGCGCGGGACTAGCGGGCCCCTACGAGCAGTACTTC
D: -; V: TRBV11-3; J: TRBJ1-1; size: -; CDR3: CASSLDRLTEAFF; DNA: TGTGCCAGCAGCTTAGACAGGCTGACTGAAGCTTTCTTT
D: -; V: TRBV7-3; J: TRBJ2-7; size: -; CDR3: CASSLRQGGEQYF; DNA: TGTGCCAGCAGCTTAAGGCAGGGAGGCGAGCAGTACTTC
D: TRBD2; V: TRBV10-3; J: TRBJ2-1; size: -; CDR3: CAISESVAGGGEQFF; DNA: TGTGCCATCAGTGAGTCGGTAGCGGGGGGGGGAGAGCAGTTCTTC
D: -; V: TRBV2; J: TRBJ1-1; size: once; CDR3: CASSLISNQAFF; DNA: TGTGCCAGCAGCCTCATCAGTAATCAAGCTTTCTTT
D: -; V: TRBV29-1; J: TRBJ1-1; size: -; CDR3: CSVQQSMNTEAFF; DNA: TGCAGCGTCCAACAAAGTATGAACACTGAAGCTTTCTTT
D: -; V: TRBV5-1; J: TRBJ2-7; size: -; CDR3: CASSPGYEQYF; DNA: TGCGCCAGCAGCCCGGGTTACGAGCAGTACTTC
D: -; V: TRBV5-8; J: TRBJ2-7; size: -; CDR3: CASSPTYEQYF; DNA: TGTGCCAGCAGCCCTACGTACGAGCAGTACTTC
D: -; V: TRBV6-1; J: TRBJ2-7; size: -; CDR3: CASAHGRAYEQYF; DNA: TGTGCCAGCGCCCACGGCAGGGCCTACGAGCAGTACTTC
D: -; V: TRBV19; J: TRBJ1-4; size: once; CDR3: CATYDSLNEKLFF; DNA: TGTGCCACCTATGACAGTCTTAATGAAAAACTGTTTTTT
D: -; V: TRBV18; J: TRBJ1-1; size: -; CDR3: CASSPPARVTEAFF; DNA: TGTGCCAGCTCACCACCGGCCAGGGTCACTGAAGCTTTCTTT
D: -; V: TRBV14; J: TRBJ2-3; size: once; CDR3: CASSQGGGQYF; DNA: TGTGCCAGCAGCCAAGGAGGGGGGCAGTATTTT
D: TRBD1; V: TRBV4-1; J: TRBJ2-1; size: -; CDR3: CASSSPSRPGGYNEQFF; DNA: TGCGCCAGCAGCAGTCCGTCTCGGCCAGGGGGCTACAATGAGCAGTTCTTC
D: -; V: TRBV7-3; J: TRBJ2-3; size: -; CDR3: CASSLDPGADTQYF; DNA: TGTGCCAGCAGCCTAGACCCGGGAGCAGATACGCAGTATTTT
D: -; V: TRBV7-6; J: TRBJ1-3; size: few; CDR3: CASSAPRDTSSGNTIYF; DNA: TGTGCCAGCAGCGCACCCCGGGACACTAGCTCTGGAAACACCATATATTTT
D: -; V: TRBV10-3; J: TRBJ2-7; size: -; CDR3: CAISGQGLSSYEQYF; DNA: TGTGCCATCAGTGGTCAGGGGCTTTCTTCCTACGAGCAGTACTTC
D: TRBD1; V: TRBV9; J: TRBJ2-5; size: -; CDR3: CASSATGFLQETQYF; DNA: TGTGCCAGCAGCGCGACAGGGTTTCTGCAAGAGACCCAGTACTTC
D: TRBD2; V: TRBV19; J: TRBJ2-7; size: -; CDR3: CASSPDTLAAYEQYF; DNA: TGTGCCAGTAGCCCCGACACACTAGCGGCCTACGAGCAGTACTTC
D: -; V: TRBV6-5; J: TRBJ1-2; size: -; CDR3: CASSYSQGNYGYTF; DNA: TGTGCCAGCAGTTACTCGCAGGGGAACTATGGCTACACCTTC
D: TRBD2; V: TRBV2; J: TRBJ2-7; size: -; CDR3: CASSPILAAGEQYF; DNA: TGTGCCAGCAGCCCCATACTAGCGGCGGGTGAGCAGTACTTC
D: -; V: TRBV4-3; J: TRBJ2-6; size: -; CDR3: CASSQEGGSGSGANVLTF; DNA: TGCGCCAGCAGCCAAGAGGGAGGCAGCGGCTCTGGGGCCAACGTCCTGACTTTC
D: TRBD2; V: TRBV28; J: TRBJ2-7; size: -; CDR3: CASSPSGRAEQYF; DNA: TGTGCCAGCAGTCCTAGCGGGAGGGCCGAGCAGTACTTC
D: TRBD1; V: TRBV5-4; J: TRBJ1-4; size: few; CDR3: CASSLGTGESEKLFF; DNA: TGTGCCAGCAGCTTGGGGACAGGGGAGTCTGAAAAACTGTTTTTT
D: TRBD1; V: TRBV5-1; J: TRBJ2-5; size: -; CDR3: CASSLGTGAQETQYF; DNA: TGCGCCAGCAGCCTCGGGACAGGAGCTCAAGAGACCCAGTACTTC
D: TRBD1; V: TRBV19; J: TRBJ1-5; size: -; CDR3: CASADRDQPQHF; DNA: TGTGCCAGTGCGGACAGGGACCAGCCCCAGCATTTT
D: -; V: TRBV6-1; J: TRBJ1-2; size: -; CDR3: CASSEGGPNYGYTF; DNA: TGTGCCAGCAGTGAAGGGGGGCCCAACTATGGCTACACCTTC